The 19 T cell receptor beta chains given below trace back to one sample, sequenced in a study of blood T cell repertoires in COVID-19 (TCRdb year 2020). Library prep was done by the immunoSEQ multiplex PCR assay. The source is immuneACCESS, and TCRdb retained only in-frame sequences with V and J called. Part of the clones is not carried over; for the studies checked, unresolved V genes explain less than half of this, and the remainder is unexplained. The sample data list some 14,000 clones, and about 76% of these were observed just once. The ten largest clones take up around two fifths of the sample. Input material: peripheral blood. Receptor source: a woman of 80 years or more with acute or convalescent COVID-19.

This clone was seen a handful of times. This chain uses TRBV9 with TRBJ1-4; D gene ambiguous. In germline, CDR1 is SGDLS, CDR2 YYNGEE. With 0 bases removed from V and 6 bases from J, the gap between germline ends came to 12 bases. The CDR3 sequence is 15 residues long. The DNA for the CDR3 is TGTGCCAGCAGCGTAGTTGGGAGACCGGATGAAAAACTGTTTTTT. Translation gives CASSVVGRPDEKLFF. Full variable domain (rest looked up from reference TRBV9 and TRBJ1-4): DSGVTQTPKHLITATGQRVTLRCSPRSGDLSVYWYQQSLDQGLQFLIQYYNGEERAKGNILERFSAQQFPDLHSELNLSSLELGDSALYFCASSVVGRPDEKLFFGSGTQLSVL.

The J gene is TRBJ1-1, the V gene TRBV29-1, with 10 bases fitting TRBD1. V lost 6 bases, J lost 3 bases, and 10 bases stayed unmatched. Germline CDR1 reads SQVTM; CDR2 reads ANQGSEA. The CDR3 extends over 15 amino acids. CDR3 DNA sequence: TGCAGCGTGGCGATAAGACAGGGGGCTGACACTGAAGCTTTCTTT. This translates into CSVAIRQGADTEAFF.

The chain uses TRBV4-1 and TRBJ2-3; unclear D gene. This CDR3 has 16 amino acids. V was clipped by 0 bases and J by 1 base, with 11 bases between them. The V gene's germline CDR1 is MGHRA and CDR2 YSYEKL. The CDR3 DNA reads TGCGCCAGCAGCCAAGATCGGCTCCGGGGCACAGATACGCAGTATTTT. As protein: CASSQDRLRGTDTQYF.

The V gene is TRBV4-1, the J gene TRBJ1-5; no clear D gene. This CDR3 spans 13 amino acids. V was clipped by 1 base and J by 7 bases, with 8 bases between them. Germline lookup yields CDR1 MGHRA and CDR2 YSYEKL. The CDR3 DNA sequence: TGCGCCAGCAGCCAAGCGATTCGGCAGCCCCAGCATTTT. The encoded protein is CASSQAIRQPQHF.

This chain connects TRBV7-9 to TRBJ2-5; TRBD2 matches 9 bases. With 5 bases clipped from V and 1 base from J, the junction kept 5 bases outside the gene matches. This CDR3 is 15 amino acids long. Germline V gene lookup returns CDR1 SEHNR and CDR2 FQNEAQ (reference sequence). The CDR3 reads CASSPGSGGQETQYF. The CDR3 DNA is TGTGCCAGCAGCCCCGGTAGCGGGGGCCAAGAGACCCAGTACTTC.

This chain connects TRBV15 to TRBJ1-4; possibly TRBD1 for D (5 bases). The CDR3 contains 14 residues. Germline assignment: CDR1 LNHNV and CDR2 YYDKDF (reference sequence). The V end lost 1 base, the J end lost 7 bases, and 10 bases lay between the germline ends. CDR3 sequence (DNA): TGTGCCACCAGCAGAGCAGGGTTCGGTGAAAAACTGTTTTTT. Translation: CATSRAGFGEKLFF. Based on the CDR3 plus reference TRBV15 and TRBJ1-4, the full variable domain is DAMVIQNPRYQVTQFGKPVTLSCSQTLNHNVMYWYQQKSSQAPKLLFHYYDKDFNNEADTPDNFQSRRPNTSFCFLDIRSPGLGDTAMYLCATSRAGFGEKLFFGSGTQLSVL.

The V call is TRBV7-2, the J call TRBJ1-5; D unresolved. V lost 6 bases and J lost 12, with 21 bases in between. This CDR3 has 14 amino acids. Germline CDR1 SGHTA, CDR2 FQGNSA. Here the CDR3 DNA reads TGTGCCAGCAGTCCGGACCTGGGGAGTTGGGGCCAGCATTTT. Translated, it gives CASSPDLGSWGQHF.

The gene calls are TRBV29-1 and TRBJ1-2; 9 positions agree with TRBD1. The germline CDR1 and CDR2 sequences are SQVTM and ANQGSEA. CDR3 size: 13 residues. With V trimmed by 4 bases and J by 4 bases, 4 bases remained unmatched. The DNA of the CDR3 is TGCAGCGTTGGGGACAGGGCGAGCTATGGCTACACCTTC. It codes for CSVGDRASYGYTF.

This clone was seen at least ten times. This sequence joins TRBV7-9 and TRBJ2-5; a weak D match, TRBD1 (6 bases). The V gene lost 4 bases and the J gene lost 5 bases, with 11 bases spanning the gap. Germline V gene sequence: CDR1 SEHNR, CDR2 FQNEAQ (reference sequence). CDR3 length equals 13 residues. The CDR3 DNA sequence: TGTGCCAGCAGCTCCAACAGGGCGGAGACCCAGTACTTC. Protein sequence: CASSSNRAETQYF.

The V call is TRBV2, the J call TRBJ2-1, with 8 bases matching TRBD2. Germline trimming cut 3 bases from V and 8 bases from J; bases unmatched to any gene: 12. The CDR3 contains 16 residues. Germline CDR1 SNHLY, CDR2 FYNNEI. CDR3 coding DNA: TGTGCCAGCAGTGATGTCTTTGGGACTAGTTTCGATGAGCAGTTCTTC. As protein: CASSDVFGTSFDEQFF.

The chain combines TRBV7-2 with TRBJ2-3; 7 positions match TRBD2. CDR3 size: 14 residues. V was pared by 6 bases and J by 2 bases, with 5 bases of the junction left unmatched. Germline V lookup: CDR1 SGHTA, CDR2 FQGNSA. As DNA, the CDR3 is TGTGCCAGCAGTCGGGACTACCACACAGATACGCAGTATTTT. It is translated as CASSRDYHTDTQYF. Full variable domain (outside the CDR3, taken from reference TRBV7-2 and TRBJ2-3): GAGVSQSPSNKVTEKGKDVELRCDPISGHTALYWYRQSLGQGLEFLIYFQGNSAPDKSGLPSDRFSAERTGGSVSTLTIQRTQQEDSAVYLCASSRDYHTDTQYFGPGTRLTVL.

The rearrangement joins TRBV6-5 to TRBJ1-6, with no clear D. Germline values: CDR1 MNHEY, CDR2 SVGAGI. The V end lost 6 bases, the J end lost 4 bases, and 4 bases lay between the germline ends. The CDR3 extends over 12 amino acids. The CDR3 nucleotides are TGTGCCAGCAGGCAGTATAATTCACCCCTCCACTTT. This codes for CASRQYNSPLHF.

This clone appeared once. The gene calls are TRBV10-3 and TRBJ1-4; no definite D call. The length of the CDR3 is 15 residues. Germline V lookup: CDR1 ENHRY, CDR2 SYGVKD. Trimming took 0 bases from V and 5 from J, leaving 10 bases between them. CDR3 DNA sequence: TGTGCCATCAGTGAGTCGGGCAGAGACAATGAAAAACTGTTTTTT. This gives the protein CAISESGRDNEKLFF.

A few counts support this clone. The J gene is TRBJ1-6, the V gene TRBV4-1, with D unclear. The CDR3 is 14 amino acids. Germline CDR1 and CDR2: MGHRA and YSYEKL. The ends were cut back, 3 bases at V and 3 bases at J, with 6 bases in the middle. The CDR3 sequence: CASSQGSYNSPLHF. CDR3 bases: TGCGCCAGCAGCCAGGGGAGCTATAATTCACCCCTCCACTTT.

J is TRBJ2-5 and V is TRBV5-1; 8 bases are a match to TRBD1. The ends lost 2 bases at V and 3 bases at J; junction bases unmatched: 3. Germline V gives CDR1 SGHRS, CDR2 YFSETQ. This CDR3 comprises 14 residues. The CDR3 here is CASSFQGAEETQYF. CDR3 bases: TGCGCCAGCAGCTTCCAGGGGGCAGAAGAGACCCAGTACTTC. Combining the CDR3 with reference TRBV5-1 and TRBJ2-5 gives the whole variable domain KAGVTQTPRYLIKTRGQQVTLSCSPISGHRSVSWYQQTPGQGLQFLFEYFSETQRNKGNFPGRFSGRQFSNSRSEMNVSTLELGDSALYLCASSFQGAEETQYFGPGTRLLVL.

The chain has TRBV5-1 and TRBJ1-2, with a possible D match to TRBD1 (5 bases). This CDR3 has 14 amino acids. Trimming removed 3 bases from V and 9 bases from J, with 18 bases in between. Germline-derived CDR1 and CDR2 are SGHRS and YFSETQ. The CDR3 spells CASSSNPPGTRYTF. CDR3 DNA: TGCGCCAGCAGCTCGAACCCCCCCGGGACTCGCTACACCTTC.

The chain carries TRBV4-2 and TRBJ2-3; 8 bases fit TRBD2. The V segment lost 3 bases and the J segment 5 bases; nucleotides outside the gene matches: 10. In germline, CDR1 is LGHNA, CDR2 YNFKEQ. The CDR3 is made up of 16 amino acids. This CDR3 is CASSQGRGLVKDTQYF. CDR3 sequence (DNA): TGTGCCAGCAGCCAGGGGCGGGGACTAGTCAAAGATACGCAGTATTTT.

The J gene is TRBJ2-7, the V gene TRBV21-1; the table names TRBD1, a call not compared with the DNA. TRBV21-1 is classified as a pseudogene. This CDR3 contains 15 residues. As DNA, the CDR3 is TGTGCCAGCAGCAAAGATGTCAGGGGCTCCTACGAGCAGTACTTC. Translated: CASSKDVRGSYEQYF.

This chain links TRBV5-6 with TRBJ2-3; 9 positions agree with TRBD2. J gave up 8 bases and V 3 bases, and 4 bases lay outside the gene matches. The germline V gene encodes CDR1 SGHDT and CDR2 YYEEEE. This CDR3 has 13 amino acids. The CDR3 region is CASSSYSGSTQYF. The CDR3 nucleotides are TGTGCCAGCAGCTCCTATAGCGGGAGTACGCAGTATTTT.